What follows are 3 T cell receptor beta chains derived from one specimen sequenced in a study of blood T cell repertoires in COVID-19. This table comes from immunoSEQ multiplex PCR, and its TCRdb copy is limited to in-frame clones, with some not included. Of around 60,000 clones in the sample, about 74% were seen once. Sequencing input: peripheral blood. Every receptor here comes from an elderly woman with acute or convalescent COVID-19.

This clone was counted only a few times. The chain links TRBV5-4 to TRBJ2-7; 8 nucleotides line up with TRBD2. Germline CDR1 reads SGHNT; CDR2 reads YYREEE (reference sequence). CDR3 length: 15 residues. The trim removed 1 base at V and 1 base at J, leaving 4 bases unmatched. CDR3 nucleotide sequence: TGTGCCAGCAGCTTGTGGGGCGGGAGGTCCTACGAGCAGTACTTC. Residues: CASSLWGGRSYEQYF. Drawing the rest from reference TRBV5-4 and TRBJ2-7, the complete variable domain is ETGVTQSPTHLIKTRGQQVTLRCSSQSGHNTVSWYQQALGQGPQFIFQYYREEENGRGNFPPRFSGLQFPNYSSELNVNALELDDSALYLCASSLWGGRSYEQYFGPGTRLTVT.

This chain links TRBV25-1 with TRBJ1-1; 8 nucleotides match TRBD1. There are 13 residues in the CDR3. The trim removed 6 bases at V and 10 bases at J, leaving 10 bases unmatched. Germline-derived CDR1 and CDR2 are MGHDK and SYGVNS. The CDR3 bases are TGTGCCAGCAGCCAGGTCAGGGGGCAGGGAGCTTTCTTT. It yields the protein CASSQVRGQGAFF.

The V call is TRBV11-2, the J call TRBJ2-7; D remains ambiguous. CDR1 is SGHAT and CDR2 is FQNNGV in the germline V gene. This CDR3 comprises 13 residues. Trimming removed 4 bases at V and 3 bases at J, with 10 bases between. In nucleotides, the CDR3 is TGTGCCAGCAGCTCGTCGATCGGCTACGAGCAGTACTTC. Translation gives CASSSSIGYEQYF.